Following are 30 T cell receptor beta chains from one sample sequenced in a study of T cell repertoires in cytomegalovirus infection. MiXCR was run by TCRdb on the reads, yielding one entry per CDR3 protein. The sample lists roughly 600,000 distinct CDR3 sequences, approximately 24% occurring once. Sequencing was performed on CD8+ T cells from PBMCs. Receptors originate from a human donor in good health (CMV status not recorded). Some clones in this sample may be carry-over from other donors' samples.

Turning to this clonotype: Here the CDR3 omits its conserved ending phenylalanine or tryptophan, so a read error is the likely source. The chain is built from TRBV7-9 and TRBJ2-7; possible D gene TRBD1, 5 bases. This CDR3 region has 11 residues. Trimming shortened V by 8 bases and J by 0 bases, and 5 bases separated the two germline ends. Germline V CDR1 and CDR2: SEHNR, FQNEAQ (reference sequence). The CDR3 here is CASGASYEQYS. The CDR3 nucleotides read TGTGCCAGCGGGGCCTCCTACGAGCAGTACTCC.

The J gene is TRBJ2-1, the V gene TRBV5-1, with no clear D. This CDR3 region has 11 residues. The V gene lost 4 bases and the J gene lost 9 bases, with 8 bases spanning the gap. The germline gives CDR1 SGHRS, CDR2 YFSETQ. CDR3 sequence reads: CASSVASEQFF. The CDR3 DNA sequence: TGCGCCAGCAGCGTTGCAAGTGAGCAGTTCTTC.

The chain employs TRBV7-8 and TRBJ2-2, with D perhaps matching TRBD1 or TRBD2 (5 bases each). The CDR3 covers 16 residues. Germline CDR1 is SGHVS and CDR2 is FQNEAQ. Trimming left V 3 bases short and J 5 bases short, with 16 bases between. CDR3 bases: TGTGCCAGCAGCTTCAGCAGTGTCGGGGCGACCGGGGAGCTGTTTTTT. This translates into CASSFSSVGATGELFF.

Regarding this clonotype: This clone may be a read error of a much larger clone one base away. The chain couples TRBV12-3 or TRBV12-4 to TRBJ1-4; maybe TRBD1 (6 bases). The CDR3 spans 14 residues. Trimming shortened V by 10 bases and J by 5 bases, and 17 bases separated the two germline ends. CDR3 in DNA: TGTGCCAACAGAAATAGGGGGGGGAATGAAAAACTGTTTTTT. Translating it yields CANRNRGGNEKLFF.

V is TRBV6-5 and J is TRBJ2-7; D perhaps matches TRBD1 (6 bases). Germline V gene sequence: CDR1 MNHEY, CDR2 SVGAGI. This CDR3 is built from 13 residues. The CDR3 loop is CTTRDIATYEQYF. The CDR3 DNA reads as TGTACCACCCGGGACATAGCTACCTACGAGCAGTACTTC.

A word on this clonotype: This sequence may be a read error, since a much larger clone differs from it by one base. The gene calls are TRBV7-2 and TRBJ2-7; D remains unclear. This CDR3 comprises 12 residues. Germline CDR1 reads SGHTA; CDR2 reads FQGNSA. The CDR3 nucleotides read TGTGCCAACAGCTCGAGACTCTACGAGCAGTACTTC. The encoded protein is CANSSRLYEQYF.

This clonotype occurred a few times. The rearrangement uses TRBV29-1 and TRBJ2-7; 9 bases agree with TRBD1. Trimming cost V 3 bases and J 12 bases; bases outside gene matches: 9. The CDR3 length is 12 residues. The germline CDR1 and CDR2 sequences are SQVTM and ANQGSEA. CDR3: CSVDGGQGDRYF. The CDR3, as DNA: TGCAGCGTTGACGGGGGACAGGGCGATCGGTACTTC.

The V and J genes are TRBV10-1 and TRBJ2-2; D is unclear. There are 13 residues in the CDR3. CDR1 is WNHNN, CDR2 SYGVQD, per germline (reference sequence). The germline V and J ends were trimmed by 7 bases and 0 bases, with 6 bases remaining between them. The CDR3 DNA follows: TGCGCCAGCACGGCCTCGAACACCGGGGAGCTGTTTTTT. It specifies CASTASNTGELFF.

This clonotype was detected a few times. The chain employs TRBV14 and TRBJ1-1; maybe TRBD1 (5 bases). The V gene lost 1 base and the J gene lost 8 bases, with 11 bases spanning the gap. The CDR3 length is 13 residues. Per germline, CDR1 SGHDN and CDR2 FVKESK. This CDR3 reads CASSQGSQVEAFF. Written as DNA, the CDR3 is TGTGCCAGCAGCCAAGGGTCACAGGTAGAAGCTTTCTTT. Drawing the rest from reference TRBV14 and TRBJ1-1, the complete variable domain is EAGVTQFPSHSVIEKGQTVTLRCDPISGHDNLYWYRRVMGKEIKFLLHFVKESKQDESGMPNNRFLAERTGGTYSTLKVQPAELEDSGVYFCASSQGSQVEAFFGQGTRLTVV.

The CDR3 sequence: CSARDRRGAYNEQFF. DNA of the CDR3: TGCAGTGCTAGAGATCGGAGGGGCGCCTACAATGAGCAGTTCTTC. The rearrangement links TRBV20-1 to TRBJ2-1, with D maybe TRBD2 (6 bases). Trimming removed 0 bases at V and 2 bases at J, with 11 bases between. Germline V CDR1 and CDR2: DFQATT, SNEGSKA (reference sequence). This CDR3 has 15 residues.

This clonotype was picked up many times. The CDR3 DNA reads TGTGCTAGTGGCTTTCTCACAGGGGGCGCAAATAATTCACCCCTCCACTTT. This translates into CASGFLTGGANNSPLHF. The chain has TRBV12-5 and TRBJ1-6, with 9 bases identical to TRBD1. The trim removed 6 bases at V and 5 bases at J, leaving 11 bases unmatched. Germline-derived CDR1 and CDR2 are LGHNT and FRNRAP. This CDR3 has 17 residues.

This sequence joins TRBV11-2 and TRBJ1-1; D is perhaps TRBD1 (5 bases). The V gene lost 1 base and the J gene lost 4 bases, with 13 bases spanning the gap. This CDR3 is 15 amino acids long. Germline-derived CDR1 and CDR2 are SGHAT and FQNNGV. The CDR3 reads CASSLVQVKGTEAFF. CDR3 sequence (DNA): TGTGCCAGCAGCTTAGTACAGGTTAAGGGCACTGAAGCTTTCTTT.

This clonotype was recorded a few times. The CDR3, as DNA: TGTGCCAGCAGCCCGACGGGACAGGAAGAGAATGAGCAGTTCTTC. Translated: CASSPTGQEENEQFF. The gene calls are TRBV5-6 and TRBJ2-1; the match to TRBD1 covers 8 bases. The CDR3 is 15 residues long. V lost 4 bases and J lost 7; bases outside the gene matches: 10. Germline V gene data show CDR1 as SGHDT and CDR2 as YYEEEE.

For this clonotype: A read error is possible here, since a much larger clone lies one base away. This chain uses TRBV7-6 with TRBJ2-1, with a possible D match to TRBD1 (5 bases). The CDR3 is 16 amino acids. Germline V gene sequence: CDR1 SGHVS, CDR2 FNYEAQ. The CDR3 DNA reads as TGTGCCAGCAGCCCTAGGGGCCTAGGCTCCTACAATGTGCAGTTCTTC. This codes for CASSPRGLGSYNVQFF.

The rearrangement joins TRBV12-5 to TRBJ2-1, with 9 bases identical to TRBD1. V lost 0 bases to trimming and J lost 0 bases; unmatched junction nucleotides: 9. In germline, CDR1 is LGHNT, CDR2 FRNRAP. CDR3 length: 19 residues. CDR3 in amino acids: CASGLVRGQGPSSYNEQFF. The CDR3 DNA reads TGTGCTAGTGGTTTGGTACGGGGACAGGGCCCCAGCTCCTACAATGAGCAGTTCTTC.

The chain employs TRBV5-1 and TRBJ2-1, with 7 bases fitting TRBD1. Germline CDR1 SGHRS, CDR2 YFSETQ. The CDR3 contains 14 residues. Unmatched junction bases numbered 9, after V lost 7 bases and J lost 5 bases. CDR3 amino acids: CASGQGTANNEQFF. For the CDR3, the DNA is TGCGCCAGCGGTCAGGGGACAGCGAACAATGAGCAGTTCTTC.

This chain's CDR3 is CASSTGTLLPLHF. Here the CDR3 DNA reads TGTGCCAGCAGCACCGGGACCTTACTACCCCTCCACTTT. This chain joins TRBV7-9 and TRBJ1-6; D perhaps matches TRBD1 (5 bases). CDR3 length: 13 residues. Trimming took off 5 bases at V and 12 bases at J, with 14 bases between the two ends. Looked up from germline, CDR1 is SEHNR and CDR2 is FQNEAQ (reference sequence).

This clonotype was seen a few times. A much larger clone is a single base away; this may be a read error. The rearrangement joins TRBV6-6 to TRBJ1-1; D ambiguous. The CDR3 is made up of 8 amino acids. Germline V gene lookup returns CDR1 MNHNY and CDR2 SVGAGI (reference sequence). The ends were cut back, 8 bases at V and 8 bases at J, with 3 bases in the middle. CDR3 residues: CASEEAFF. Here the CDR3 DNA reads TGTGCCAGCGAAGAAGCTTTCTTT.

This clonotype was detected only a few times. A much larger clone differs from this one at a single base, so this may be a read error. The J gene is TRBJ2-1, the V gene TRBV7-9, with 8 bases matching TRBD2. Per germline, CDR1 SEHNR and CDR2 FQNEAQ (reference sequence). The CDR3 has 16 amino acids. This chain's CDR3 is CAGSSAGTSPYNEQFF. The DNA for the CDR3 is TGTGCCGGCAGTTCCGCCGGGACTAGTCCCTACAATGAGCAGTTCTTC. Filled out from reference TRBV7-9 and TRBJ2-1, the complete variable domain reads DTGVSQNPRHKITKRGQNVTFRCDPISEHNRLYWYRQTLGQGPEFLTYFQNEAQLEKSRLLSDRFSAERPKGSFSTLEIQRTEQGDSAMYLCAGSSAGTSPYNEQFFGPGTRLTVL.

As regards this clonotype: The junction departs from germline at one end; a sequencing error may be responsible. The chain combines TRBV27 with TRBJ1-1, with 11 positions matching TRBD1. The CDR3 consists of 15 residues. CDR1 is MNHEY and CDR2 is SMNVEV in the germline V gene (reference sequence). The CDR3 loop is CANSLGTGGSTEAFF. CDR3 in DNA: TGTGCCAACAGTTTAGGGACAGGGGGAAGCACTGAAGCTTTCTTT.

This rearrangement joins TRBV6-6 to TRBJ2-7; 8 bases fit TRBD2. With 2 bases clipped from V and 0 bases from J, the junction kept 9 bases outside the gene matches. CDR1 and CDR2 from the germline V gene are MNHNY and SVGAGI (reference sequence). This CDR3 is built from 17 residues. CDR3 DNA sequence: TGTGCCAGCAGTTACGAAATAGCGGGGACCCGCTCCTACGAGCAGTACTTC. Protein product: CASSYEIAGTRSYEQYF.

This chain uses TRBV6-4 with TRBJ2-1; 7 bases are a match to TRBD2. V shed 4 bases and J 5 bases; nucleotides not matched to a gene: 5. Germline CDR1 MRHNA, CDR2 SNTAGT. CDR3 length: 14 amino acids. The CDR3 sequence: CASSAGLGNNEQFF. CDR3 nucleotide sequence: TGTGCCAGCAGTGCAGGACTAGGGAACAATGAGCAGTTCTTC.

This clonotype has a handful of counts. The chain combines TRBV27 with TRBJ2-3, with 11 positions matching TRBD2. J lost 4 bases, V lost 1 base, and 1 base had no gene match. The CDR3 is made up of 15 amino acids. Germline CDR1 MNHEY, CDR2 SMNVEV (reference sequence). The CDR3 loop is CASSLLAGGSDTQYF. CDR3 bases: TGTGCCAGCAGTTTATTAGCGGGGGGGTCAGATACGCAGTATTTT.

In the case of this clonotype: A much larger clone sits a single nucleotide away, making a read error possible. The rearrangement links TRBV20-1 to TRBJ2-5; possible D gene TRBD2, 6 bases. The CDR3 is made up of 13 amino acids. Germline CDR1 DFQATT, CDR2 SNEGSKA (reference sequence). V was cut by 5 bases and J by 4 bases, with 14 bases left in between. CDR3 sequence: CSAPGRPRETQYF. The DNA for the CDR3 is TGCAGTGCTCCGGGGAGGCCGCGAGAGACCCAGTACTTC.

This clonotype occurred many times. The chain carries TRBV7-2 and TRBJ2-1; possible D gene TRBD2, 6 bases. V was clipped by 3 bases and J by 0 bases, with 15 bases between them. The CDR3 contains 17 residues. The V gene's germline CDR1 is SGHTA and CDR2 FQGNSA. CDR3 in amino acids: CASSFPSSGGSYNEQFF. In DNA, the CDR3 is TGTGCCAGCAGCTTCCCGAGTAGCGGCGGCTCCTACAATGAGCAGTTCTTC.

This clonotype was counted only a few times. The chain uses TRBV15 and TRBJ2-1, with a possible D match to TRBD2 (5 bases). With 0 bases removed from V and 6 bases from J, the gap between germline ends came to 15 bases. This CDR3 spans 16 amino acids. CDR1 is LNHNV and CDR2 is YYDKDF in the germline V gene (reference sequence). CDR3 amino acids: CATSRERRSGSNEQFF. The CDR3 bases are TGTGCCACCAGCAGAGAAAGACGGTCGGGGTCCAATGAGCAGTTCTTC.

This clonotype was counted a few times. The CDR3 nucleotides read TGTGCCAGCAGTCCCCCGATAGGGCGCAACTATGGCTACACCTTC. Translated: CASSPPIGRNYGYTF. The chain uses TRBV28 and TRBJ1-2; unclear D gene. The CDR3 has 15 residues. Germline CDR1 and CDR2: MDHEN and SYDVKM. V lost 5 bases to trimming and J lost 2 bases, with 15 bases between them.

This clonotype occurred once. The rearrangement joins TRBV6-2 or TRBV6-3 to TRBJ1-2, with D possibly being TRBD1 (5 bases). The CDR3 length is 14 residues. V was shortened by 6 bases and J by 3 bases, with 14 bases between the two germline ends. CDR1 MNHEY and CDR2 SVGEGT come from the germline V gene. The CDR3 region has the DNA TGTGCCAGCAGCCCGCCTCGGGACTACTATGGCTACACCTTC. Its translation: CASSPPRDYYGYTF.

Concerning this clonotype: A junction boundary mismatches the germline segment, possibly from a read error. The chain joins TRBV6-2 or TRBV6-3 to TRBJ2-1; perhaps TRBD2 as D (5 bases). CDR3 length: 13 residues. Germline lookup yields CDR1 MNHEY and CDR2 SVGEGT. DNA for the CDR3: TGTGTCAGCAGCCCGGGGATAAAGGGTGAGCAGTTCTTC. Translated, it gives CVSSPGIKGEQFF.

This clonotype was counted only a few times. The chain joins TRBV5-1 to TRBJ1-4, with 9 bases that match TRBD1. Germline CDR1 is SGHRS and CDR2 is YFSETQ. Trimming took 3 bases from V and 3 from J; bases not matched to a gene: 6. CDR3 size: 16 residues. CDR3: CASSWDRVLPNEKLFF. Written as DNA, the CDR3 is TGCGCCAGCAGCTGGGACAGGGTTCTACCTAATGAAAAACTGTTTTTT. Looking up the rest from reference TRBV5-1 and TRBJ1-4 gives the full variable domain: KAGVTQTPRYLIKTRGQQVTLSCSPISGHRSVSWYQQTPGQGLQFLFEYFSETQRNKGNFPGRFSGRQFSNSRSEMNVSTLELGDSALYLCASSWDRVLPNEKLFFGSGTQLSVL.